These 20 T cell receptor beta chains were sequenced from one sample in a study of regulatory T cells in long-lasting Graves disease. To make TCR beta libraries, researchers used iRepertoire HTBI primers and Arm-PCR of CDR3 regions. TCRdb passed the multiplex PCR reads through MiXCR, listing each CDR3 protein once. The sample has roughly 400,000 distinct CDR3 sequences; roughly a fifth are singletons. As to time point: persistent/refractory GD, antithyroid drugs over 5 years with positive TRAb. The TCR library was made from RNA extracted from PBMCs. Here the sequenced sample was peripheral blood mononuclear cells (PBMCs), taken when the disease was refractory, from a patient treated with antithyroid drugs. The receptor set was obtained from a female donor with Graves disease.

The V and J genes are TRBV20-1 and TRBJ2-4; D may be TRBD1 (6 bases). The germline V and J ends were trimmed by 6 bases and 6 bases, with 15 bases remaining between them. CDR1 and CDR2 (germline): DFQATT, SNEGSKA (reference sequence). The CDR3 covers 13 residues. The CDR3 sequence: CSARGLRGNIQYF. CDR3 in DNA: TGCAGTGCCAGGGGCCTTAGGGGAAACATTCAGTACTTC.

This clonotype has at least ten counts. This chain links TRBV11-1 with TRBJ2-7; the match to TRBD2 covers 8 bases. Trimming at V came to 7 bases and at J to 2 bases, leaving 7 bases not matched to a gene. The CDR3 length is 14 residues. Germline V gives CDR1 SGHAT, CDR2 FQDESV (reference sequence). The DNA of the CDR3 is TGTGCCAGCACCTTCGAGCGGGGGACCTACGAGCAGTACTTC. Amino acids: CASTFERGTYEQYF.

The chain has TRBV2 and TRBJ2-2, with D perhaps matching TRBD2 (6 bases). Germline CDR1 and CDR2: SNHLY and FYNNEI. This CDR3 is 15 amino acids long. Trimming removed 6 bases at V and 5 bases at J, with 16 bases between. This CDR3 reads CASRDGTPETGELFF. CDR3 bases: TGTGCCAGCAGGGACGGGACTCCAGAGACCGGGGAGCTGTTTTTT.

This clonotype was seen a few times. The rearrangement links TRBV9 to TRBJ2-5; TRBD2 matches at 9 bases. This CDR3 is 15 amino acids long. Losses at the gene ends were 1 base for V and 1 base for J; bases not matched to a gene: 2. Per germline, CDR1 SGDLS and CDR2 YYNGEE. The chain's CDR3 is CASSVTSGPQETQYF. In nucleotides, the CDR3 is TGTGCCAGCAGCGTAACTAGCGGGCCCCAAGAGACCCAGTACTTC.

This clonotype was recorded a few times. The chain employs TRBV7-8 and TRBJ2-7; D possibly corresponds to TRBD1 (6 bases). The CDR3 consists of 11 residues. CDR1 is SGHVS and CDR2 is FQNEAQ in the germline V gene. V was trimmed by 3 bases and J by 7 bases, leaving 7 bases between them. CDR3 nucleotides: TGTGCCAGCAGCTTCACAGGGGAGCAGTACTTC. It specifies CASSFTGEQYF. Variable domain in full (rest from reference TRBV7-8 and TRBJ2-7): GAGVSQSPRYKVAKRGQDVALRCDPISGHVSLFWYQQALGQGPEFLTYFQNEAQLDKSGLPSDRFFAERPEGSVSTLKIQRTQQEDSAVYLCASSFTGEQYFGPGTRLTVT.

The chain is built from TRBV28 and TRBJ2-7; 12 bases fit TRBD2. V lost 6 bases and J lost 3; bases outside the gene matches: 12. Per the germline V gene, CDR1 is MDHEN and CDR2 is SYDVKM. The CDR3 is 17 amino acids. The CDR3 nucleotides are TGTGCCAGCAGCCGGGGGGGAGGGACTAGCGGGTTCTACGAGCAGTACTTC. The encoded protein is CASSRGGGTSGFYEQYF.

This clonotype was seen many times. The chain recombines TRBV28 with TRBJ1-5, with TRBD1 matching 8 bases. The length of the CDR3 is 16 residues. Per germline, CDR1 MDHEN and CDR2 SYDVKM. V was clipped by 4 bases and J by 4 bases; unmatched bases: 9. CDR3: CASSSSDRGFNQPQHF. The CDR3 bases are TGTGCCAGCAGTTCCTCTGACAGGGGCTTTAATCAGCCCCAGCATTTT.

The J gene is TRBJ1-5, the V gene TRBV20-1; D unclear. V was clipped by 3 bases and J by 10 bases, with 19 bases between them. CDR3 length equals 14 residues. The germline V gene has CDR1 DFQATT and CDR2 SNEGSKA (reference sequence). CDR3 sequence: CSARVGGEWYPQHF. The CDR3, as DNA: TGCAGTGCTAGGGTCGGTGGGGAGTGGTATCCCCAGCATTTT.

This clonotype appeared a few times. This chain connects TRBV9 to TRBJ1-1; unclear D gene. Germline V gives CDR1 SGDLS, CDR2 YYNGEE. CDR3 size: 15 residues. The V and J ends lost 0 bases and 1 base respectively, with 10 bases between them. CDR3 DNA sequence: TGTGCCAGCAGCGTAGGTTCCCAGTCGAACACTGAAGCTTTCTTT. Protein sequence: CASSVGSQSNTEAFF.

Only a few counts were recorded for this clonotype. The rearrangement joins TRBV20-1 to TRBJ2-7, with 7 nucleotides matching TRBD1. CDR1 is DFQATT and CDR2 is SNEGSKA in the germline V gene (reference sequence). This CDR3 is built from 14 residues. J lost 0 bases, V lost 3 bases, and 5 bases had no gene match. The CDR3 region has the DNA TGCAGTGCTAGTCAGGGGGTTAGCTCCTACGAGCAGTACTTC. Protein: CSASQGVSSYEQYF.

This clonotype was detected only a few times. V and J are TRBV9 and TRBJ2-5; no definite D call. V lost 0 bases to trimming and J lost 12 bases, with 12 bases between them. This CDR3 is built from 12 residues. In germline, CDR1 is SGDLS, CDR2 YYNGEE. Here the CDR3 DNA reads TGTGCCAGCAGCGTAGTGGCCCACACCAAGTACTTC. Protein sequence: CASSVVAHTKYF.

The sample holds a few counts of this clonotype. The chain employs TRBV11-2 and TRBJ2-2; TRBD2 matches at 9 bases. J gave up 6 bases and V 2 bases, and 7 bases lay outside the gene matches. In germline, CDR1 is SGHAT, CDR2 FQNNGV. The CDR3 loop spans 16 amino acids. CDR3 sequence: CASSLRAGGPAGELFF. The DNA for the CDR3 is TGTGCCAGCAGCTTACGGGCGGGAGGGCCCGCCGGGGAGCTGTTTTTT.

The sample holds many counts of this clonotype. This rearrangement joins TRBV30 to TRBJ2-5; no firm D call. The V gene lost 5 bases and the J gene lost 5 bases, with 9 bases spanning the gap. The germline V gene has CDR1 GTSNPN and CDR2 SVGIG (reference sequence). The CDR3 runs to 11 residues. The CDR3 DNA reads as TGTGCCTGGCGCCGGGCGGAGACCCAGTACTTC. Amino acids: CAWRRAETQYF.

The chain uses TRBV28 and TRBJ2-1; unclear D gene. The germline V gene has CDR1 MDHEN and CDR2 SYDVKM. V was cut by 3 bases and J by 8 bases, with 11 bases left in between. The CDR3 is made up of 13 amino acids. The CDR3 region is CASSFIAHHEQFF. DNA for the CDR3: TGTGCCAGCAGTTTTATAGCCCACCATGAGCAGTTCTTC.

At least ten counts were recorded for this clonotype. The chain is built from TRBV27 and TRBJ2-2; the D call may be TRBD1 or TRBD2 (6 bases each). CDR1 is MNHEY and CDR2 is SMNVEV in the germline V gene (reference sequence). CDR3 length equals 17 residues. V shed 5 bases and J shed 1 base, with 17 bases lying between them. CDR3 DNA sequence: TGTGCCAGCAGTCCGAGGGGGGCGACCCTGAACACCGGGGAGCTGTTTTTT. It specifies CASSPRGATLNTGELFF.

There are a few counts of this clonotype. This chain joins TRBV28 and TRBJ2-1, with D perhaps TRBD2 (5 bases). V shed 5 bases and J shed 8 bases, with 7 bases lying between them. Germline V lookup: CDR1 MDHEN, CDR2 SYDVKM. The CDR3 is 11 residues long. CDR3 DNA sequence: TGTGCCAGCAGTAGGCGGGATGAGCAGTTCTTC. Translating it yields CASSRRDEQFF.

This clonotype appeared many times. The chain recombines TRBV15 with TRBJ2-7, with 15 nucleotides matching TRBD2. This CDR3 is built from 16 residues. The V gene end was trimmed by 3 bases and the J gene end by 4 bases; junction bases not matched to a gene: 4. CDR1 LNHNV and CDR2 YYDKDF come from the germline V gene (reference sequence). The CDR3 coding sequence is TGTGCCACCAGCAGTGCCGGGACTAGCGGGAGGTACGAGCAGTACTTC. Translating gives CATSSAGTSGRYEQYF.

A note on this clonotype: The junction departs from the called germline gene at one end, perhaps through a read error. For the CDR3, the DNA is TGTGCCAGCAGTTTATTCCGGGACAGGGTTGAAACTTTTTTT. It yields the protein CASSLFRDRVETFF. V usage is TRBV28 and J usage is TRBJ1-1, with 9 bases that match TRBD1. The CDR3 is 14 residues long. Germline values: CDR1 MDHEN, CDR2 SYDVKM.

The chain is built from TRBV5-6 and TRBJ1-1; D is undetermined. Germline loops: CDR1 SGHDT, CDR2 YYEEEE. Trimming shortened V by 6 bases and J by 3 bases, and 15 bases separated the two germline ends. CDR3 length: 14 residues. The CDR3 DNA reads TGTGCCAGCACCCAAAATTTCGGAGACACTGAAGCTTTCTTT. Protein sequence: CASTQNFGDTEAFF.

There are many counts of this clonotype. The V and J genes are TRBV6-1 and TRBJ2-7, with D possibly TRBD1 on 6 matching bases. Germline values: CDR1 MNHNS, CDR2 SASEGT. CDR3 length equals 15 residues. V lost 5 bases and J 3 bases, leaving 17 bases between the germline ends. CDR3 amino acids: CASSPRGHSFYEQYF. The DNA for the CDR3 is TGTGCCAGCAGTCCTCGGGGACATTCGTTCTACGAGCAGTACTTC.